This T cell receptor beta chain emerged from a study of shared clonotypes between healthy human individuals. Study results and caveats: Owing to a small donor count, the genetic and exposure-history diversity represented was limited.

This clone has just a few counts. Antigen specificity is unknown. Data came from immunoSEQ multiplex PCR; TCRdb stores just in-frame clones and leaves some out. The sample contains about 470,000 clones, 70% to 80% of which appear only once. Losses at the gene ends were 3 bases for V and 4 bases for J; bases not matched to a gene: 10. The CDR3 is made up of 17 amino acids. Germline assignment: CDR1 MDHEN and CDR2 SYDVKM. The receptor comes from a woman between 35 and 50 years old in good health. Some clones in this sample may be carry-over from other donors' samples. The rearrangement uses TRBV28 and TRBJ2-2; TRBD2 agrees at 8 bases. Input material: PBMCs. The chain's CDR3 is CASSFRRGGRSTGELFF. CDR3 nucleotide sequence: TGTGCCAGCAGTTTCCGACGGGGGGGTCGCTCCACCGGGGAGCTGTTTTTT.